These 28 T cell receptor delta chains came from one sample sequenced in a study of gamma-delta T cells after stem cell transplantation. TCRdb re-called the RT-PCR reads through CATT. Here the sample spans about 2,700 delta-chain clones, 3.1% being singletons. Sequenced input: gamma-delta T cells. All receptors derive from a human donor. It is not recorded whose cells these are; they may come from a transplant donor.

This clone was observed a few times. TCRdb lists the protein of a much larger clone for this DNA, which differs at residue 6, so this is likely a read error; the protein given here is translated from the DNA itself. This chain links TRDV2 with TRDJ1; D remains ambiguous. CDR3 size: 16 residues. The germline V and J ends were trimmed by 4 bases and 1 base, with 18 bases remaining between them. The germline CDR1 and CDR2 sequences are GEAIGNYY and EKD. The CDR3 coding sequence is TGTGCCTGTGATAGTGCCGGGACCGAGGTCACCGATAAACTCATCTTT. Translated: CACDSAGTEVTDKLIF.

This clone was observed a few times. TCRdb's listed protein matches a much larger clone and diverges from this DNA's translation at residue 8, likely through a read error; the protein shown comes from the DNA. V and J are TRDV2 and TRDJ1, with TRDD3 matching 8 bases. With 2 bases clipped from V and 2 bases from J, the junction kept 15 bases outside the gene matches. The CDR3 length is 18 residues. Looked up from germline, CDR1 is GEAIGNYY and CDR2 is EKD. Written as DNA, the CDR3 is TGTGCCTGTGACATTCTCACTGAGGGATACGGTCGGACCGATAAACTCATCTTT. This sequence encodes CACDILTEGYGRTDKLIF.

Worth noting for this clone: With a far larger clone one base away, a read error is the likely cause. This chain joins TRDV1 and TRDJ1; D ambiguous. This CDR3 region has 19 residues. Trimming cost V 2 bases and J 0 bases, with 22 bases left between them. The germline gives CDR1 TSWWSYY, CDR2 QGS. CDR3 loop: CALGEWAESVGRYTDKLIF. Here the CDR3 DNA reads TGTGCTCTTGGGGAATGGGCTGAGTCGGTGGGCCGGTACACCGATAAACTCATCTTT.

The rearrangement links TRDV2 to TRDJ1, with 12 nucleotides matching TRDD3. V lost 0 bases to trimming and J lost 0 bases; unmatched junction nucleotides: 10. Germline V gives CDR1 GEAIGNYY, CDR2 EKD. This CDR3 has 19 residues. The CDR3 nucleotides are TGTGCCTGTGACACCGTCGGTACTGGGGGATACCCTAACACCGATAAACTCATCTTT. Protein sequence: CACDTVGTGGYPNTDKLIF.

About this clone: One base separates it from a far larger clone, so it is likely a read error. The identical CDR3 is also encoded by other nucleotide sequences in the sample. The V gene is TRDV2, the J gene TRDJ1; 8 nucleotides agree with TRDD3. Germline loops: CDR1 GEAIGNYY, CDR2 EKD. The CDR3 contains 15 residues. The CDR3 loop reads CACDLLGAYTDKLIF. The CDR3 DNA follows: TGTGCCTGTGACCTACTGGGGGCCTACACTGATAAACTCATCTTT.

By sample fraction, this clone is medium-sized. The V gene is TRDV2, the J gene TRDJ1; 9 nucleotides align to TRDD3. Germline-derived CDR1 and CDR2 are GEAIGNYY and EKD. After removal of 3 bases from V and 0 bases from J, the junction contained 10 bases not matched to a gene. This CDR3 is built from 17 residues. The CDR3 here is CACDPLLGESYTDKLIF. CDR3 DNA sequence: TGTGCCTGTGACCCCTTACTGGGGGAAAGCTACACCGATAAACTCATCTTT.

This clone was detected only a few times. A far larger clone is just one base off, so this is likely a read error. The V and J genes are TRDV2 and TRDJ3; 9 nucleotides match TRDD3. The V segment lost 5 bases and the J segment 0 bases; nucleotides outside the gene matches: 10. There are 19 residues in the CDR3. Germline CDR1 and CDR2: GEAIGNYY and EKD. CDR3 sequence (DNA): TGTGCCTGTGGCGAGTCTGGGGGATCAAGCTCCTGGGACACCCGACAGATGTTTTTC. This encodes CACGESGGSSSWDTRQMFF.

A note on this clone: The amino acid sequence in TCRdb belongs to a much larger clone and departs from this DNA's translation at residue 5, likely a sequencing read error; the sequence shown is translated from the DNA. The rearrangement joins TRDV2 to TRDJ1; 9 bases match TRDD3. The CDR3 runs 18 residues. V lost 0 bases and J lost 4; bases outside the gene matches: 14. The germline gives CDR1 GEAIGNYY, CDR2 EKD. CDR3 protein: CACDTVLGERMLNDKLIF. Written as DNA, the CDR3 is TGTGCCTGTGACACCGTACTGGGGGAAAGGATGCTGAACGATAAACTCATCTTT.

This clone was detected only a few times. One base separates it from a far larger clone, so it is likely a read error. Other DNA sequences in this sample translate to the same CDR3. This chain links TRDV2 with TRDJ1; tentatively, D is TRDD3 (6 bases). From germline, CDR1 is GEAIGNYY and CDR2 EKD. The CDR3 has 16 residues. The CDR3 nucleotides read TGTGCCTGTGACGAGGTTGGGGGCCCTCCGGGCGATAAACTCATCTTC. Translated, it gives CACDEVGGPPGDKLIF.

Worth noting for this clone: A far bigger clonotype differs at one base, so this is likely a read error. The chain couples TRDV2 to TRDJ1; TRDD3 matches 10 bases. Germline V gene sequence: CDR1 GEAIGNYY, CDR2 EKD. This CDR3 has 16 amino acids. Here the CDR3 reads CACGTLGDKTTDKLIF. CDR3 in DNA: TGTGCCTGTGGCACCCTGGGGGATAAGACCACCGATAAACTCATCTTT.

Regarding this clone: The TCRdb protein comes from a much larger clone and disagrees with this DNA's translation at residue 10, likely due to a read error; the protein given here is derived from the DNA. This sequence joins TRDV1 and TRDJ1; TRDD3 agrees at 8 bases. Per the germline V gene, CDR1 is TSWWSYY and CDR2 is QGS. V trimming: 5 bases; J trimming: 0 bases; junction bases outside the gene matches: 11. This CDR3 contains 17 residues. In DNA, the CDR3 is TGTGCTCTTGGGACCGCTGGCTGGGGGACGAACACCGATAAACTCATCTTT. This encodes CALGTAGWGTNTDKLIF.

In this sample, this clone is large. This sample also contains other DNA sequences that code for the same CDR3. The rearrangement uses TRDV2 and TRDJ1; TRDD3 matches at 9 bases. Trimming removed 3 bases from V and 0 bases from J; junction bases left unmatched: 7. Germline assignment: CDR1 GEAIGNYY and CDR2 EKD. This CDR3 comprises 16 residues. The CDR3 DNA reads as TGTGCCTGTGACCCCTTACTGGGGGAACACACCGATAAACTCATCTTT. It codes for CACDPLLGEHTDKLIF.

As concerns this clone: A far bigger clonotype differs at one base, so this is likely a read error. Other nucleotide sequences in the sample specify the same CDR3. CDR3 DNA sequence: TGCGCCTGTGACTTTATACTGGGGGATACGCGTTCCGATAAACTCATCTTT. Translated, it gives CACDFILGDTRSDKLIF. This chain uses TRDV2 with TRDJ1, with 13 bases matching TRDD3. Germline V lookup: CDR1 GEAIGNYY, CDR2 EKD. CDR3 length: 17 amino acids.

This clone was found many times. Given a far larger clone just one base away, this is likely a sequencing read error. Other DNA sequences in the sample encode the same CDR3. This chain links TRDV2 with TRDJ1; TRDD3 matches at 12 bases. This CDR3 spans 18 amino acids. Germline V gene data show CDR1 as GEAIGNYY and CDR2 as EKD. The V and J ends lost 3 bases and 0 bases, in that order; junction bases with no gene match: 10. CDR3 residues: CACDPLGDTLPHTDKLIF. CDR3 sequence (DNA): TGTGCCTGTGACCCACTGGGGGATACCCTCCCGCACACCGATAAACTCATCTTT.

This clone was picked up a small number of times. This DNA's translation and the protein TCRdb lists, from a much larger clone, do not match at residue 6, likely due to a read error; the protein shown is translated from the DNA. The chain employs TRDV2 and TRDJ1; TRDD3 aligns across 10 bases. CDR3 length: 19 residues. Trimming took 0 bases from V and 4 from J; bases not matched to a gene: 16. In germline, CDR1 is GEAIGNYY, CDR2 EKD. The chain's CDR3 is CACDTFPTGGYGKGDKLIF. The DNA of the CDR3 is TGTGCCTGTGACACCTTTCCTACAGGGGGATACGGTAAGGGCGATAAACTCATCTTT.

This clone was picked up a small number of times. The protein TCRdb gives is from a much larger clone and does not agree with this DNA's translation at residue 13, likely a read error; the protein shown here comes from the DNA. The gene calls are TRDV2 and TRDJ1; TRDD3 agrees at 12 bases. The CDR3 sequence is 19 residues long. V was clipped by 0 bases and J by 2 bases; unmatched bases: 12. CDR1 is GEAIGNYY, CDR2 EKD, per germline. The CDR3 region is CACDTVRLGDTRGTDKLIF. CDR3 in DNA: TGTGCCTGTGACACCGTAAGGCTGGGGGATACGCGGGGGACCGATAAACTCATCTTT.

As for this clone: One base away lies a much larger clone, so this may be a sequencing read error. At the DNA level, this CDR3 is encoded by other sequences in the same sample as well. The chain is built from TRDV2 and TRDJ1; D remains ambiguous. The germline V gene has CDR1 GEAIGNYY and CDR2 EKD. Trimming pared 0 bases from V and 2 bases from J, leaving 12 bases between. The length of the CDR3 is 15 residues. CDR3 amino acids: CACDTLGVSTDKLIF. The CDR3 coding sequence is TGTGCCTGTGACACCCTAGGGGTTTCAACCGATAAACTCATCTTT.

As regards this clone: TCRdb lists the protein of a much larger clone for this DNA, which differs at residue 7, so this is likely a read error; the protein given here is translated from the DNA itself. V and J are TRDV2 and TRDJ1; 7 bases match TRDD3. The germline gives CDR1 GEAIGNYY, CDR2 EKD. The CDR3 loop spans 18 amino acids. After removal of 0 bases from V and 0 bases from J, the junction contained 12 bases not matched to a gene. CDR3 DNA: TGTGCCTGTGACACCGTAGTAACTGGGGACCCGTACACCGATAAACTCATCTTT. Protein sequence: CACDTVVTGDPYTDKLIF.

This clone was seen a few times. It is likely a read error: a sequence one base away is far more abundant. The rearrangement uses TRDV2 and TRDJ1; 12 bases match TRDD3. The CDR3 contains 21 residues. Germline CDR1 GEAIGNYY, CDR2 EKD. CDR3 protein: CARDPLGDTRGKGIYTDKLIF. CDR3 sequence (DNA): TGTGCCCGTGACCCTCTGGGGGATACGCGTGGGAAAGGGATTTACACCGATAAACTCATCTTT.

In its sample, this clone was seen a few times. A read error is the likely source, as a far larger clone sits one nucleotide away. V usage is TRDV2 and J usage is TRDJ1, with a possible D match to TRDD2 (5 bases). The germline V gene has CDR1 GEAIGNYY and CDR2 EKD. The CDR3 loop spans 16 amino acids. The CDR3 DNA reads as TGTGCCTATGACACCCTTACCCTTCAAAACACCGATAAACTCATCTTT. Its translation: CAYDTLTLQNTDKLIF.

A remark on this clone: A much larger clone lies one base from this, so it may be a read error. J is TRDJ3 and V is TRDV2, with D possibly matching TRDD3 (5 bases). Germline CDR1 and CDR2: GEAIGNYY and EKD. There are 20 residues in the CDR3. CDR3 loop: CACGTVPVLDSSWDTRQMFF. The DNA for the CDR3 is TGTGCCTGTGGCACCGTTCCCGTACTGGACAGCTCCTGGGACACCCGACAGATGTTTTTC.

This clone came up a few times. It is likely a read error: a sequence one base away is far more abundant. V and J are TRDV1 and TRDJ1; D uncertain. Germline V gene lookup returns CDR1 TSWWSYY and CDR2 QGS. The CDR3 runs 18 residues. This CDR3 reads CALGERSSVVLYTDKPIF. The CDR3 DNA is TGTGCTCTTGGGGAAAGGTCATCGGTTGTCTTGTACACCGATAAACCCATCTTT.

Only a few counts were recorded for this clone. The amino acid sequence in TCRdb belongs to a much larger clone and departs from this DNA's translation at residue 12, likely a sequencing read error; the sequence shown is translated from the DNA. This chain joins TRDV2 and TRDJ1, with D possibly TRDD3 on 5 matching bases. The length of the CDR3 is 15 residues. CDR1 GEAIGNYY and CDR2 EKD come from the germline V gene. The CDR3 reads CACDTITVPTDTLIF. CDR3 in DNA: TGTGCCTGTGACACTATAACTGTACCAACCGATACACTCATCTTT.

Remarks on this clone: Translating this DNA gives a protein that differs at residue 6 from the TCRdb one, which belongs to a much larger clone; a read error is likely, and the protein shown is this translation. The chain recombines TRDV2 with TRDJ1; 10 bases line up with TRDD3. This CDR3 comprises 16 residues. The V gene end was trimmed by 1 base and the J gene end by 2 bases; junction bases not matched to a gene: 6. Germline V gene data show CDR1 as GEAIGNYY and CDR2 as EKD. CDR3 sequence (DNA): TGTGCCTGTGACACGGACCAACTGGGGGATACCGATAAACTCATCTTT. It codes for CACDTDQLGDTDKLIF.

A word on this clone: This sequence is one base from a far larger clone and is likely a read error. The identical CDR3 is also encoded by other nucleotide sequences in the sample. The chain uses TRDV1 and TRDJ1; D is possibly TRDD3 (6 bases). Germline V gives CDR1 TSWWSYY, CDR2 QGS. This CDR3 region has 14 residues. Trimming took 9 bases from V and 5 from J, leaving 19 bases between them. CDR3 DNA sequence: TGTGCTCTATCAAAACCTTACTGGGCTGATAAACTCATCTTT. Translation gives CALSKPYWADKLIF.

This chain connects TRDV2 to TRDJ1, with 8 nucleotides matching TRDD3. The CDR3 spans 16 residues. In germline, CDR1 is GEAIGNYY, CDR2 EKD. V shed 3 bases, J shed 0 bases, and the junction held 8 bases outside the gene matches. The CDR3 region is CACDPLLGVYTDKLIF. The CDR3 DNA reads TGTGCCTGTGACCCCTTACTGGGGGTGTACACCGATAAACTCATCTTT.

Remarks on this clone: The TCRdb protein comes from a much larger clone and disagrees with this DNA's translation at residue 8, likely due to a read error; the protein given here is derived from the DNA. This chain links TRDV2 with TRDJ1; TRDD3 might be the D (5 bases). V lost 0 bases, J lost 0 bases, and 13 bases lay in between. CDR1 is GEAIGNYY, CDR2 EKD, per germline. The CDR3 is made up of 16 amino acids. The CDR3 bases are TGTGCCTGTGACACCCTACTGGAGGAAAACACCGATAAACTCATCTTT. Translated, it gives CACDTLLEENTDKLIF.

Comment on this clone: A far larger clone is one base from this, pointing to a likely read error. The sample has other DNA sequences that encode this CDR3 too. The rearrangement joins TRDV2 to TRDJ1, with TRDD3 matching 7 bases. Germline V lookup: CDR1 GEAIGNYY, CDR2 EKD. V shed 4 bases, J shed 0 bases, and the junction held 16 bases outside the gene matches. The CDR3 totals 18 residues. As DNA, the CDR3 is TGTGCCTGTGATACCGTAGCAACTGGGGACCCGTACACCGATAAACTCATCTTT. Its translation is CACDTVATGDPYTDKLIF.